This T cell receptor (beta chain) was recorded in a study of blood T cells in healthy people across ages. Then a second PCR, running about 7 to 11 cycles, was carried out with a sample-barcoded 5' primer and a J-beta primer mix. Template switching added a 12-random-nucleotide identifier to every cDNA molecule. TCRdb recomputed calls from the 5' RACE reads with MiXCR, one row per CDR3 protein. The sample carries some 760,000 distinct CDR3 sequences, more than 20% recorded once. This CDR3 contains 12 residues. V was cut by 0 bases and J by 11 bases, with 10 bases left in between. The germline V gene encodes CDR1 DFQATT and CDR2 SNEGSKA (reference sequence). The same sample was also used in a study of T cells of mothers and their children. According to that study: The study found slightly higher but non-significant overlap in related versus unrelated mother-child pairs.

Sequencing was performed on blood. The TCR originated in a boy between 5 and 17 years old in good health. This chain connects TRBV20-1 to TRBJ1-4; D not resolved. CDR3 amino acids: CSARDEQAKLFF. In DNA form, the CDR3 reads TGCAGTGCTAGAGATGAGCAGGCTAAACTGTTTTTT.